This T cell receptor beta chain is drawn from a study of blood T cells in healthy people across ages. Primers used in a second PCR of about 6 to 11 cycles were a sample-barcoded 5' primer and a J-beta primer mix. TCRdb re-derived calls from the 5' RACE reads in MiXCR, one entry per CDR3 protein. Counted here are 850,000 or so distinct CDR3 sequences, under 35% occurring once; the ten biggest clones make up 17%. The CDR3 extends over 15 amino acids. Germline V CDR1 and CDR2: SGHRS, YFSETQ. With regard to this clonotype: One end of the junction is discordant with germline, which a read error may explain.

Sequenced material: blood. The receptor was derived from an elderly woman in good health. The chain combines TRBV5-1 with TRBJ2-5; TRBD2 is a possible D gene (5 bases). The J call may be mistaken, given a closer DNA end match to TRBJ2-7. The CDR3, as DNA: TGCGCCGGCAGCTTGGGAGTAGAACAGACCTACGAGCAGTACTTC. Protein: CAGSLGVEQTYEQYF.